This is a list of T cell receptor beta chains from one sample in a study of cytomegalovirus exposure and HLA in healthy donors. Profiling relied on immunoSEQ multiplex PCR, and the TCRdb table lists in-frame clones only, not all of them. The data show about 120,000 clones, under 20% seen once. The sample was PBMCs. These receptors came from a female donor in good health and CMV-seropositive. The CDR3 runs from the conserved cysteine through the conserved F or W. Fields, in order: clone size, V gene, D gene, J gene, CDR3 protein, CDR3 DNA. D genes are given only for firm matches. Clone size is stated in some rows and not others, as once, few, many or a class when expanded.

-	TRBV2	-	TRBJ2-1	CASSDNLYNEQFF	TGTGCCAGCAGTGATAACCTATACAATGAGCAGTTCTTC
few	TRBV4-3	TRBD1	TRBJ2-2	CASSQIRGQAPGELFF	TGCGCCAGCAGCCAAATAAGGGGACAGGCTCCCGGGGAGCTGTTTTTT
few	TRBV11-2	-	TRBJ1-2	CASSFQGYLRYGYTF	TGTGCCAGCAGCTTTCAGGGATATTTACGCTATGGCTACACCTTC
few	TRBV7-2	TRBD1	TRBJ1-6	CASSSYFDRGNSPLHF	TGTGCCAGCAGCTCCTATTTTGACAGGGGCAATTCACCCCTCCACTTT
-	TRBV28	TRBD1	TRBJ2-7	CASRGQGASYEQYF	TGTGCCAGCAGGGGACAGGGGGCGAGTTACGAGCAGTACTTC
many	TRBV5-4	TRBD1	TRBJ2-7	CASSQKTTGGYEQYF	TGTGCCAGCAGCCAAAAAACGACAGGGGGCTACGAGCAGTACTTC
-	TRBV7-9	TRBD1	TRBJ1-5	CASSLEGGTAQHF	TGTGCCAGCAGCTTAGAAGGGGGGACAGCCCAGCATTTT
-	TRBV27	TRBD1	TRBJ1-6	CASSLVPSTGGTSPLHF	TGTGCCAGCAGTTTAGTCCCCTCCACAGGGGGCACGTCACCCCTCCACTTT
once	TRBV6-1	-	TRBJ1-4	CASSKGTPPRQGEKLFF	TGTGCCAGCAGTAAAGGGACACCTCCCAGGCAGGGCGAAAAACTGTTTTTT
-	TRBV4-1	-	TRBJ2-3	CASSQGTPQGDTQYF	TGCGCCAGCAGCCAAGGGACTCCCCAAGGAGATACGCAGTATTTT
-	TRBV19	-	TRBJ2-1	CASSKARYNEQFF	TGTGCCAGTAGTAAGGCTAGGTACAATGAGCAGTTCTTC
-	TRBV6-4	TRBD1	TRBJ1-5	CASSDSMLTGGDQPQHF	TGTGCCAGCAGTGACTCGATGTTGACAGGGGGCGATCAGCCCCAGCATTTT
few	TRBV9	-	TRBJ2-1	CASSPNNNEQFF	TGTGCCAGCAGCCCAAACAACAATGAGCAGTTCTTC
few	TRBV21-1	-	TRBJ1-5	CASSQGGGADNQPQHF	TGTGCCAGCAGCCAAGGGGGCGGGGCTGACAATCAGCCCCAGCATTTT
few	TRBV4-1	TRBD1	TRBJ1-1	CASSYRDRLNTEAFF	TGCGCCAGCAGCTATAGGGACAGGTTGAACACTGAAGCTTTCTTT
few	TRBV2	-	TRBJ1-2	CASSGGENYGYTF	TGTGCCAGCAGTGGGGGCGAGAACTATGGCTACACCTTC
-	TRBV6-5	TRBD1	TRBJ2-7	CATTVAAGTAYEQYF	TGTGCCACCACCGTGGCCGCCGGGACAGCCTACGAGCAGTACTTC
-	TRBV6-6	TRBD1	TRBJ1-1	CASRWTGIAEAFF	TGTGCCAGCAGGTGGACAGGGATAGCTGAAGCTTTCTTT
-	TRBV7-8	-	TRBJ1-1	CASSLVSEPNTEAFF	TGTGCCAGCAGCTTAGTCTCGGAGCCGAACACTGAAGCTTTCTTT
-	TRBV29-1	TRBD2	TRBJ2-7	CSVGTSSYEQYF	TGCAGCGTTGGGACTAGCAGCTACGAGCAGTACTTC
-	TRBV10-1	-	TRBJ1-1	CASSGSQSNTEAFF	TGCGCCAGCAGTGGCTCCCAGTCGAACACTGAAGCTTTCTTT
few	TRBV4-2	TRBD2	TRBJ2-1	CASSPIAGGSYNEQFF	TGTGCCAGCAGCCCAATAGCGGGGGGATCCTACAATGAGCAGTTCTTC
-	TRBV5-1	-	TRBJ1-4	CASSSLTGTTNEKLFF	TGCGCCAGCAGCTCCCTCACGGGGACAACTAATGAAAAACTGTTTTTT
-	TRBV30	TRBD1	TRBJ1-2	CAWSRDRPYGYTF	TGTGCCTGGAGTAGGGACAGGCCCTATGGCTACACCTTC
few	TRBV6-5	-	TRBJ1-2	CASSYRRGYGYTF	TGTGCCAGCAGTTACCGAAGGGGCTATGGCTACACCTTC
few	TRBV15	-	TRBJ1-1	CATSRETGNTEAFF	TGTGCCACCAGCAGGGAAACAGGTAACACTGAAGCTTTCTTT
few	TRBV5-1	TRBD2	TRBJ2-7	CASSLRGLAGGSSYEQYF	TGCGCCAGCAGCTTGAGGGGGCTAGCGGGGGGAAGCTCCTACGAGCAGTACTTC
few	TRBV5-1	TRBD1	TRBJ2-7	CASSFGTVFSYEQYF	TGCGCCAGCAGCTTCGGGACAGTATTCTCCTACGAGCAGTACTTC